These 2 T cell receptor beta chains came from one sample sequenced in a study of blood T cell repertoires in COVID-19 (TCRdb year 2020). The method was the immunoSEQ multiplex PCR assay. TCRdb limited this immuneACCESS table to in-frame rearrangements with V and J called. A share of clones is missing; checked studies link under half to unresolved V genes, and the rest is unexplained. This sample holds tens of thousands of clones; less than 95% were observed only once. Under 0.65% of the sample is held by the ten biggest clonotypes. Sequenced sample: peripheral blood. The source is a man in his fifties or sixties with COVID-19, enrolled during active disease.

The chain employs TRBV7-2 and TRBJ2-7, with 7 bases matching TRBD2. CDR1 is SGHTA, CDR2 FQGNSA, per germline. The ends lost 0 bases at V and 10 bases at J; junction bases unmatched: 6. CDR3 length: 13 residues. CDR3 sequence (DNA): TGTGCCAGCAGCTTAGCGGGCGGGAGTTTACAGTACTTC. This encodes CASSLAGGSLQYF.

V and J are TRBV29-1 and TRBJ2-7, with TRBD2 identical over 10 bases. The ends lost 4 bases at V and 2 bases at J; junction bases unmatched: 20. This CDR3 has 19 amino acids. Germline-derived CDR1 and CDR2 are SQVTM and ANQGSEA. The CDR3 nucleotides read TGCAGCGTTGTAGGGGTCGCTAGCGGGAGAGGCCAAACGACCTACGAGCAGTACTTC. Translation: CSVVGVASGRGQTTYEQYF.